Listed below are T cell receptor beta chains from one sample, sequenced in a study of human T cells and chemical hapten exposure. TCRdb re-called the RACE reads with MiXCR, one entry per CDR3 protein. The data contain 250,000 or so distinct CDR3 sequences, 7.5% to 9% of them seen just once; the ten biggest clones take up more than 0.95%. Sequencing was performed on whole blood, taken in connection with sensitization to the hapten diphenylcyclopropenone (DPC). These receptors came from a man aged 18 to 30 with alopecia areata. Some clones in this sample may be carry-over from other donors' samples. CDR3s leave out the opening cysteine and the closing phenylalanine or tryptophan.

CDR3aa: ASGHRNQPQH
j_gene: TRBJ1-5
v_gene: TRBV12-3/TRBV12-4

CDR3aa: ASRPGLAVSYEQY
j_gene: TRBJ2-7
v_gene: TRBV12-3/TRBV12-4

CDR3aa: AISSLGILGYGYT
j_gene: TRBJ1-2
v_gene: TRBV10-3

CDR3aa: ASSVARGEDTGELF
j_gene: TRBJ2-2
v_gene: TRBV9

CDR3aa: ASRPGPVDTQY
j_gene: TRBJ2-3
v_gene: TRBV7-9

CDR3aa: ASSPGGGELF
j_gene: TRBJ1-4
v_gene: TRBV5-1

CDR3aa: ASSSGLAVNNEQF
j_gene: TRBJ2-1
v_gene: TRBV7-2

CDR3aa: ASAVRGCRNEQF
j_gene: TRBJ2-1
v_gene: TRBV27

CDR3aa: ASSSGGTGNTEAF
j_gene: TRBJ1-1
v_gene: TRBV6-5

CDR3aa: ASSYGGGRSPLH
j_gene: TRBJ1-6
v_gene: TRBV6-5

CDR3aa: ASSQDRGQRAYGYT
j_gene: TRBJ1-2
v_gene: TRBV4-3

CDR3aa: ASSLGDRYNSPLH
j_gene: TRBJ1-6
v_gene: TRBV27

CDR3aa: ASSPQRTGAGDSPLH
j_gene: TRBJ1-6
v_gene: TRBV18

CDR3aa: ASSPSGAETQY
j_gene: TRBJ2-5
v_gene: TRBV7-2

CDR3aa: AISSGTSGVGTDTQY
j_gene: TRBJ2-3
v_gene: TRBV10-3

CDR3aa: ASRKGQGATGELF
j_gene: TRBJ2-2
v_gene: TRBV2

CDR3aa: ASSYSETRGTGYT
j_gene: TRBJ1-2
v_gene: TRBV6-5

CDR3aa: SARDLVGELF
j_gene: TRBJ2-2
v_gene: TRBV20-1